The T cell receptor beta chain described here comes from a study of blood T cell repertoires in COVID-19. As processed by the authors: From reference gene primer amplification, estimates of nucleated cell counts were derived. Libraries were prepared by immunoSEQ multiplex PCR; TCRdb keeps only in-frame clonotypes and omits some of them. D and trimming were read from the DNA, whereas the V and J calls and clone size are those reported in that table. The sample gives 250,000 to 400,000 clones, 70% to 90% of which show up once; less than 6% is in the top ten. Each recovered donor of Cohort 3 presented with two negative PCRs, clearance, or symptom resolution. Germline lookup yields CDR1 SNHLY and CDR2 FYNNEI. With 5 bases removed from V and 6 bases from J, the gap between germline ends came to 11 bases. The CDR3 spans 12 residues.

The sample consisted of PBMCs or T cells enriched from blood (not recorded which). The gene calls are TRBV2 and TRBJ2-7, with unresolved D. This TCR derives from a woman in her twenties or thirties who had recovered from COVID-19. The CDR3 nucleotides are TGTGCCAGCAGTTCAGATTTATTCGAGCAGTACTTC. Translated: CASSSDLFEQYF.